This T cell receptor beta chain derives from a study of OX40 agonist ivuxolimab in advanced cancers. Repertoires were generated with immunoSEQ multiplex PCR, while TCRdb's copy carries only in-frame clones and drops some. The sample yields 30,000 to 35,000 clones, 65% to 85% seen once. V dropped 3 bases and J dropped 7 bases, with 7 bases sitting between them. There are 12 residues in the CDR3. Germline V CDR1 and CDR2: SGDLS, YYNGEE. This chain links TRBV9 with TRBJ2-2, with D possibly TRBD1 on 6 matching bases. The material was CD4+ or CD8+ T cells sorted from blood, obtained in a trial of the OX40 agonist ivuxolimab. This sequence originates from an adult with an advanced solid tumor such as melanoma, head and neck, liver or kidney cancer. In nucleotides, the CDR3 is TGTGCCAGCAGCGGGGACAACGGGGAGCTGTTTTTT. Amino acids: CASSGDNGELFF. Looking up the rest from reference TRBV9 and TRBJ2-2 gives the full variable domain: DSGVTQTPKHLITATGQRVTLRCSPRSGDLSVYWYQQSLDQGLQFLIQYYNGEERAKGNILERFSAQQFPDLHSELNLSSLELGDSALYFCASSGDNGELFFGEGSRLTVL.